A selection of T cell receptor beta chains follows, all from one sample in a study of shared clonotypes between healthy human individuals. Sequencing used immunoSEQ multiplex PCR; TCRdb keeps in-frame clones, though not all of them. The data show approximately 1.9 million clones, just over 90% seen once. Material for sequencing was naive CD8+ T cells from PBMCs. The receptors derive from a man aged 18 to 35 in good health. Some clones in this sample may be carry-over from other donors' samples. CDR3s include the opening cysteine and the closing phenylalanine or tryptophan. The order of the fields is D gene, V gene, clone size, J gene, CDR3 protein, CDR3 DNA. A D gene is named only where the DNA matches it firmly. Only some rows state a clone size, as once, few, many or a class for expanded clones.

-	TRBV7-7	-	TRBJ2-1	CASSHLLAGNEQFF	TGTGCCAGCAGCCACTTACTAGCCGGCAATGAGCAGTTCTTC
-	TRBV19	-	TRBJ1-2	CASMMRGANGYTF	TGTGCCAGTATGATGAGGGGGGCGAATGGCTACACCTTC
-	TRBV10-2	once	TRBJ2-7	CASSEYGILYEQYF	TGCGCCAGCAGTGAGTACGGCATTCTATACGAGCAGTACTTC
TRBD1	TRBV6-4	few	TRBJ1-2	CASSNRGRDYTF	TGTGCCAGCAGTAACAGGGGACGTGACTACACCTTC
-	TRBV30	-	TRBJ2-7	CAWTPWVSGVHLEQYF	TGTGCCTGGACCCCGTGGGTTAGCGGAGTCCACCTCGAGCAGTACTTC
-	TRBV5-6	-	TRBJ2-3	CASSLAQEFTQYF	TGTGCCAGCAGCTTGGCCCAAGAGTTTACGCAGTATTTT
TRBD1	TRBV9	once	TRBJ2-2	CASTPGGASGELFF	TGTGCCAGCACCCCAGGGGGAGCGAGCGGGGAGCTGTTTTTT
-	TRBV14	-	TRBJ2-2	CASSQVRDRGGELFF	TGTGCCAGCAGCCAGGTCAGGGACCGTGGCGGGGAGCTGTTTTTT
TRBD2	TRBV5-1	-	TRBJ2-7	CATSGVGGTSPYEQYF	TGCGCCACCAGTGGGGTGGGCGGGACTAGCCCCTACGAGCAGTACTTC
-	TRBV30	-	TRBJ2-2	CAWSVGRKYTGELFF	TGTGCCTGGAGTGTCGGTCGAAAATACACCGGGGAGCTGTTTTTT
-	TRBV7-3	-	TRBJ1-2	CASSFGSREAFYGYTF	TGTGCCAGCAGCTTTGGATCCAGAGAGGCCTTCTATGGCTACACCTTC
-	TRBV25-1	-	TRBJ1-2	CASSAALKPYGYTF	TGTGCCAGCAGTGCAGCGCTCAAGCCCTATGGCTACACCTTC
-	TRBV11-2	-	TRBJ2-7	CASSSTGAGLTYEQYF	TGTGCCAGCAGCTCGACGGGGGCCGGGCTTACCTACGAGCAGTACTTC
TRBD2	TRBV27	-	TRBJ2-5	CASSFTTSGKETQYF	TGTGCCAGCAGTTTTACGACTAGCGGAAAAGAGACCCAGTACTTC
TRBD1	TRBV7-2	-	TRBJ2-7	CASSLAGTGVFYEQYF	TGTGCCAGCAGCTTAGCCGGGACAGGGGTTTTCTACGAGCAGTACTTC
TRBD1	TRBV11-1	-	TRBJ2-3	CASSLYSGTGPDTQYF	TGTGCCAGCAGCTTATATTCCGGGACAGGGCCAGATACGCAGTATTTT
TRBD1	TRBV4-1	few	TRBJ1-4	CASTAPGDRGSNEKLFF	TGCGCCAGCACCGCGCCTGGGGACAGGGGGTCTAATGAAAAACTGTTTTTT
-	TRBV5-8	-	TRBJ1-2	CASSRRDEYGYTF	TGTGCCAGCAGCAGACGGGACGAATATGGCTACACCTTC
-	TRBV19	-	TRBJ1-2	CASSIARQGNYGYTF	TGTGCCAGTAGTATAGCGAGGCAGGGGAACTATGGCTACACCTTC
TRBD2	TRBV6-5	-	TRBJ2-3	CASSYLAGGESDTQYF	TGTGCCAGCAGTTACTTGGCGGGAGGGGAGTCAGATACGCAGTATTTT